The entry that follows covers one TCR beta chain sequence. The antigen is not known. The entry originates in a study of cytomegalovirus exposure and HLA in healthy donors. In the PCR, 60 Vbeta and 13 Jbeta primers were used. Assay: immunoSEQ multiplex PCR; the TCRdb copy retains only in-frame clones and omits some. Seen here are approximately 150,000 clones, 76% observed once, and the top ten hold about 3.4%. The CDR3 length is 12 residues. Germline V gives CDR1 MGHDK, CDR2 SYGVNS. Trimming at V came to 9 bases and at J to 4 bases, leaving 4 bases not matched to a gene. Study-wide findings and caveats: Solely CMV serostatus was available to characterize immune exposure. Accurate prediction of HLA-A and HLA-B alleles (for most subjects) was reportedly achieved from TCR beta sequences.

The TCR originated in a male donor in good health and CMV-seronegative. The material sequenced was PBMCs. J is TRBJ2-7 and V is TRBV25-1; the match to TRBD1 covers 9 bases. The CDR3 DNA reads TGTGCCAGTCAGGGACAGGGTTACGAGCAGTACTTC. Translating it yields CASQGQGYEQYF.